The 9 T cell receptor beta chains presented below share a single source sample, sequenced in a study of cytomegalovirus exposure and HLA in healthy donors. Researchers ran the PCR with 60 Vbeta and 13 Jbeta primers. The table came from immunoSEQ multiplex PCR; TCRdb's copy has only in-frame clones and leaves some out. The table records over 90,000 clones, around 77% of them present only once. The sequenced sample was PBMCs. The source of these receptors is a male donor in good health and CMV-seropositive.

This clone was counted a single time. This chain links TRBV4-1 with TRBJ1-1; D call uncertain. Trimming removed 3 bases from V and 1 base from J, with 9 bases in between. The CDR3 is 14 amino acids. The germline V gene has CDR1 MGHRA and CDR2 YSYEKL. The DNA for the CDR3 is TGCGCCAGCAGCCATGCAGCGGGGAACACTGAAGCTTTCTTT. This gives the protein CASSHAAGNTEAFF.

This chain connects TRBV28 to TRBJ2-2; TRBD1 matches at 7 bases. CDR1 and CDR2 (germline): MDHEN, SYDVKM. This CDR3 is 13 amino acids long. V lost 2 bases, J lost 7 bases, and 1 base stayed unmatched. The CDR3 here is CASSLTGVGELFF. CDR3 DNA: TGTGCCAGCAGTTTAACAGGGGTCGGGGAGCTGTTTTTT. The entire variable domain, with the rest obtained from reference TRBV28 and TRBJ2-2, is as follows: DVKVTQSSRYLVKRTGEKVFLECVQDMDHENMFWYRQDPGLGLRLIYFSYDVKMKEKGDIPEGYSVSREKKERFSLILESASTNQTSMYLCASSLTGVGELFFGEGSRLTVL.

The chain has TRBV21-1 and TRBJ2-7; TRBD1, the table's D call, lacks a check against the DNA. TRBV21-1 is annotated as a pseudogene. The CDR3 length is 12 residues. CDR3 loop: CAGQDRAYEQYF. CDR3 DNA: TGTGCCGGACAGGACAGGGCCTACGAGCAGTACTTC.

A remark on this clone: One base separates it from a far larger clone, so it is likely a read error. Other DNA sequences in the same sample also yield this CDR3. The chain employs TRBV5-4 and TRBJ2-7; TRBD2 aligns across 7 bases. This CDR3 spans 16 amino acids. In germline, CDR1 is SGHNT, CDR2 YYREEE (reference sequence). With 4 bases clipped from V and 3 bases from J, the junction kept 13 bases outside the gene matches. The CDR3 DNA reads as TGTGCCAGCAGCCAAGAGTTCGACAGCGGGAACTACGAGCAGTACTTC. This sequence encodes CASSQEFDSGNYEQYF.

The chain employs TRBV2 and TRBJ2-1, with a tentative D call TRBD1 (5 bases). This CDR3 has 14 amino acids. V was shortened by 7 bases and J by 3 bases, with 13 bases between the two germline ends. The V gene's germline CDR1 is SNHLY and CDR2 FYNNEI. CDR3 protein: CASKADTLYNEQFF. The CDR3 DNA follows: TGTGCCAGCAAGGCGGACACCCTCTACAATGAGCAGTTCTTC.

The chain couples TRBV10-2 to TRBJ2-7, with 12 bases aligning to TRBD2. Losses at the gene ends were 8 bases for V and 6 bases for J; bases not matched to a gene: 5. Germline V gene lookup returns CDR1 WSHSY and CDR2 SAAADI. The CDR3 consists of 13 residues. The CDR3 sequence: CASSSGRALEQYF. DNA of the CDR3: TGCGCCAGCTCTAGCGGGAGGGCCCTCGAGCAGTACTTC.

This clone was seen more than once but under ten times. This chain links TRBV5-1 with TRBJ1-5; tentatively, D is TRBD1 (6 bases). Trimming removed 0 bases at V and 5 bases at J, with 9 bases between. Germline lookup yields CDR1 SGHRS and CDR2 YFSETQ. This CDR3 has 14 residues. The CDR3 is CASSLVGGHQPQHF. The CDR3 DNA reads as TGCGCCAGCAGCTTGGTTGGGGGCCATCAGCCCCAGCATTTT.

This clone was found once. The CDR3 coding sequence is TGTGCCAGCAGCTCCCGACTAGCGGGAGGGCCCCACGAGCAGTACTTC. It specifies CASSSRLAGGPHEQYF. This chain connects TRBV11-2 to TRBJ2-7; TRBD2 matches 14 bases. Looked up from germline, CDR1 is SGHAT and CDR2 is FQNNGV. The length of the CDR3 is 16 residues. Unmatched junction bases numbered 7, after V lost 4 bases and J lost 5 bases.

This rearrangement joins TRBV27 to TRBJ1-4, with D perhaps matching TRBD1 (6 bases). Germline loops: CDR1 MNHEY, CDR2 SMNVEV (reference sequence). This CDR3 is built from 15 residues. V was pared by 7 bases and J by 5 bases, with 17 bases between. The CDR3 DNA reads TGTGCCAGCATGGAGCTTGGGCAGGGGAATGAAAAACTGTTTTTT. As protein: CASMELGQGNEKLFF.